The source of this T cell receptor beta chain is a study of blood T cell repertoires in COVID-19. Study overall: Whether acute or convalescent, the COVID-19 samples came from the United States, Italy and Spain. PBMCs, B-cell-depleted T cells, or T cells were the source of the cDNA or gDNA that made up the material.

V was cut by 4 bases and J by 0 bases, with 13 bases left in between. Per the germline V gene, CDR1 is MGHRA and CDR2 is YSYEKL. The CDR3 spans 16 residues. As handled by the study authors: Estimates of nucleated cell counts were drawn from the amplification of reference gene primers. This table comes from immunoSEQ multiplex PCR, and its TCRdb copy is limited to in-frame clones, with some not included. V, J and clone size were drawn from that table, and D and trimming were deduced from the DNA. The repertoire has approximately 260,000 clones, approximately 86% of them found once; the top ten carry approximately 7.6%.

Source material: peripheral blood. This chain joins TRBV4-1 and TRBJ1-3; tentative D call: TRBD1 (6 bases). This TCR was sampled from a man in his 60s who had recovered from COVID-19. CDR3: CASSPKATGSGNTIYF. The DNA for the CDR3 is TGCGCCAGCAGCCCCAAGGCGACAGGCTCTGGAAACACCATATATTTT.